These 7 T cell receptor beta chains were all obtained from the same sample, sequenced in a study of long-term antiretroviral therapy in people with HIV. The libraries were made with immunoSEQ v3.0 at survey level. Profiling relied on immunoSEQ multiplex PCR, and the TCRdb table lists in-frame clones only, not all of them. Of over 20,000 clones in the sample, roughly four fifths were seen once. The specimen was unsorted PBMCs, collected 0.5 years after starting antiretroviral therapy. The receptor source for this set is a man aged 18 to 30 with HIV.

The V gene is TRBV30, the J gene TRBJ1-4, with D uncertain. Between the trimmed V and J ends, which lost 1 base and 8 bases, there was a span of 8 bases. The germline V gene encodes CDR1 GTSNPN and CDR2 SVGIG (reference sequence). There are 12 residues in the CDR3. The CDR3 loop is CAWSGIKEKLFF. The CDR3 DNA reads TGTGCCTGGAGTGGGATAAAGGAAAAACTGTTTTTT.

In this sample, this clone turned up once. The chain couples TRBV9 to TRBJ1-1; no reliable D call. Trimming removed 0 bases from V and 2 bases from J, with 5 bases in between. Germline-derived CDR1 and CDR2 are SGDLS and YYNGEE. There are 13 residues in the CDR3. The CDR3 region has the DNA TGTGCCAGCAGCGTAGGGACCAACACTGAAGCTTTCTTT. As protein: CASSVGTNTEAFF.

The table lists this clone with a count of one. V is TRBV9 and J is TRBJ2-7; perhaps TRBD2 as D (6 bases). Trimming removed 9 bases at V and 2 bases at J, with 12 bases between. This CDR3 has 12 residues. CDR1 is SGDLS, CDR2 YYNGEE, per germline. For the CDR3, the DNA is TGTGCCACCCAAGGGACTCCCTACGAGCAGTACTTC. Its protein product is CATQGTPYEQYF.

The chain uses TRBV5-4 and TRBJ1-1, with 7 bases matching TRBD1. The CDR3 runs to 15 residues. Germline CDR1 is SGHNT and CDR2 is YYREEE (reference sequence). Trimming cost V 4 bases and J 7 bases; bases outside gene matches: 13. CDR3 sequence reads: CASSQGGRGALEAFF. CDR3 sequence (DNA): TGTGCCAGCAGCCAAGGCGGCAGGGGGGCCCTTGAAGCTTTCTTT.

The V call is TRBV5-1, the J call TRBJ1-1, with D possibly TRBD1 on 5 matching bases. CDR3 size: 16 residues. The germline V gene has CDR1 SGHRS and CDR2 YFSETQ. V was trimmed by 4 bases and J by 1 base, leaving 17 bases between them. In DNA, the CDR3 is TGCGCCAGCAGCCCTACGGCGGGGGTAGAGAACACTGAAGCTTTCTTT. It yields the protein CASSPTAGVENTEAFF.

The chain uses TRBV10-3 and TRBJ2-5; weak D call: TRBD1 (6 bases). V was clipped by 6 bases and J by 4 bases, with 15 bases between them. The CDR3 totals 14 residues. Germline values: CDR1 ENHRY, CDR2 SYGVKD. The CDR3 region is CAISAPGQLETQYF. The CDR3 coding sequence is TGTGCCATCAGCGCACCAGGACAGCTAGAGACCCAGTACTTC.

The J gene is TRBJ2-7, the V gene TRBV27; unclear D gene. Germline CDR1 reads MNHEY; CDR2 reads SMNVEV (reference sequence). V lost 3 bases and J 2 bases, leaving 8 bases between the germline ends. This CDR3 contains 13 residues. The DNA for the CDR3 is TGTGCCAGCAGTTTGGGCCGAGCCTACGAGCAGTACTTC. Protein sequence: CASSLGRAYEQYF.